The clone carrying this TCR beta chain has a count of ten or more. These data originate in a study of response to subunit inactivated influenza vaccine. A single record per CDR3 protein comes from TCRdb applying MiXCR to the RT-PCR reads. This table holds roughly 700,000 distinct CDR3 sequences, more than 11% found once. The CDR3 length is 15 residues. V lost 0 bases, J lost 0 bases, and 9 bases lay in between. This specimen was PBMCs from blood, taken around two weeks before vaccination. The genes are TRBV12-3 or TRBV12-4 and TRBJ2-7; D gene unclear. The clonotype comes from a man aged 50-60 years who received an inactivated influenza vaccine. CDR3 sequence: CASSLAGTSSYEQYF. CDR3 bases: TGTGCCAGCAGTTTAGCGGGCACGAGCTCCTACGAGCAGTACTTC.